Listed below are T cell receptor beta chains from one sample, sequenced in a study of cytotoxic CD8 clonotypes in ibrutinib-treated CLL. Data came from immunoSEQ multiplex PCR; TCRdb stores just in-frame clones and leaves some out. This table has some 130,000 clones, roughly 88% appearing once. The specimen was PBMCs, collected after 24 months of ibrutinib treatment. Receptors originate from a human donor with chronic lymphocytic leukemia. Each CDR3 is given with its conserved first and last residue. A D gene is named only where the DNA matches it firmly. Rows give clone size only sometimes, using once, few, many, or a class for an expanded clone.

. | TRBJ2-3 | TRBV4-1 | once | CASSQLVGAGTDTQYF | TGCGCCAGCAGCCAGCTGGTGGGGGCCGGCACAGATACGCAGTATTTT
. | TRBJ2-5 | TRBV30 | once | CAWSVRLRETQYF | TGTGCCTGGAGTGTAAGACTCAGGGAGACCCAGTACTTC
. | TRBJ2-2 | TRBV7-2 | . | CASSLTKGSGELFF | TGTGCCAGCAGCTTAACCAAGGGCAGCGGGGAGCTGTTTTTT
. | TRBJ1-1 | TRBV2 | . | CASSKPTLQVGSEAFF | TGTGCCAGCAGTAAACCGACTTTACAGGTAGGATCTGAAGCTTTCTTT
. | TRBJ1-5 | TRBV28 | . | CASSLLRQPQHF | TGTGCCAGCAGTTTATTACGCCAGCCCCAGCATTTT
TRBD2 | TRBJ2-7 | TRBV5-1 | . | CASSLEPPGGTLYEQYF | TGCGCCAGCAGCTTGGAGCCTCCCGGGGGGACCCTCTACGAGCAGTACTTC
. | TRBJ1-1 | TRBV30 | once | CAWDRQTNTEAFF | TGTGCCTGGGACAGGCAGACGAACACTGAAGCTTTCTTT
. | TRBJ2-5 | TRBV28 | . | CASSSDREGAETQYF | TGTGCCAGCAGTTCCGACAGGGAGGGCGCGGAGACCCAGTACTTC
. | TRBJ2-7 | TRBV2 | . | CASREGGSSYEQYF | TGTGCCAGCAGAGAGGGAGGCTCCTCCTACGAGCAGTACTTC
. | TRBJ1-1 | TRBV7-8 | . | CASSFSRMRNTEAFF | TGTGCCAGCAGCTTTTCCAGGATGCGGAACACTGAAGCTTTCTTT
. | TRBJ2-6 | TRBV4-2 | . | CASSPRWLEAGANVLTF | TGTGCCAGCAGCCCTCGGTGGCTAGAGGCTGGGGCCAACGTCCTGACTTTC
. | TRBJ2-7 | TRBV5-4 | . | CASSRMDSPYEQYF | TGTGCCAGCAGCCGCATGGACAGCCCCTACGAGCAGTACTTC
. | TRBJ1-4 | TRBV1 | . | CTSTSELFF | TGCACCAGCACTTCGGAACTGTTTTTT
TRBD2 | TRBJ2-7 | TRBV28 | . | CASSPVGGRGASYEQYF | TGTGCCAGCAGCCCTGTAGGGGGGCGGGGGGCGTCCTACGAGCAGTACTTC
. | TRBJ2-2 | TRBV9 | . | CASSPRTAGNTGELFF | TGTGCCAGCTCGCCCCGCACGGCCGGGAACACCGGGGAGCTGTTTTTT
. | TRBJ1-2 | TRBV7-2 | . | CASSLSFQSYYGYTF | TGTGCCAGCAGCTTATCTTTCCAGAGCTACTATGGCTACACCTTC
TRBD1 | TRBJ1-6 | TRBV27 | . | CASRRQGAQNSPLHF | TGTGCCAGCAGGCGACAGGGGGCTCAGAATTCACCCCTCCACTTT
TRBD1 | TRBJ1-2 | TRBV7-2 | . | CASSRTGGNYGYTF | TGTGCCAGCAGCAGGACAGGGGGTAACTATGGCTACACCTTC
. | TRBJ2-7 | TRBV28 | . | CATSRGYEQYF | TGTGCCACCTCTAGGGGCTACGAGCAGTACTTC
. | TRBJ1-1 | TRBV7-9 | . | CASSYGSLKTDGKTEAFF | TGTGCCAGCAGTTACGGATCCCTCAAAACCGACGGGAAGACTGAAGCTTTCTTT
TRBD1 | TRBJ2-7 | TRBV4-1 | . | CASSSPQGTGLYEQYF | TGCGCCAGCAGCTCACCCCAGGGGACAGGGTTGTACGAGCAGTACTTC
. | TRBJ2-1 | TRBV7-2 | . | CASSLPIRVGYNEQFF | TGTGCCAGCAGCTTACCTATCAGGGTAGGATACAATGAGCAGTTCTTC
. | TRBJ2-2 | TRBV6-5 | . | CASSETTGELFF | TGTGCCAGCAGTGAAACCACCGGGGAGCTGTTTTTT
. | TRBJ2-3 | TRBV21-1 | . | CASSSQRVESSTDTQYF | TGTGCCAGCAGCTCCCAACGGGTGGAGTCTAGCACAGATACGCAGTATTTT
. | TRBJ1-5 | TRBV5-8 | . | CASSSRGLQPQHF | TGTGCCAGCAGCTCGAGGGGGTTACAGCCCCAGCATTTT
. | TRBJ1-3 | TRBV4-1 | . | CASSQRRGLGGNTIYF | TGCGCCAGCAGCCAACGGAGGGGCCTTGGAGGAAACACCATATATTTT
. | TRBJ2-1 | TRBV7-2 | . | CASSPRSNEQFF | TGTGCCAGCAGCCCCCGGTCTAATGAGCAGTTCTTC
. | TRBJ1-5 | TRBV9 | . | CASSVALDSNQPQHF | TGTGCCAGCAGCGTAGCCTTAGATAGCAATCAGCCCCAGCATTTT
. | TRBJ1-1 | TRBV7-2 | . | CASSPFRGRDTEAFF | TGTGCCAGCAGCCCGTTTCGGGGAAGAGACACTGAAGCTTTCTTT
. | TRBJ1-5 | TRBV21-1 | . | CASSKGQAAAHGQPKAPQPQHF | TGTGCCAGCAGCAAAGGCCAAGCGGCCGCCCATGGACAGCCCAAGGCCCCACAGCCCCAGCATTTT
. | TRBJ1-2 | TRBV5-1 | once | CASSLDGIRGYTF | TGCGCCAGCAGCTTGGATGGGATTCGTGGCTACACCTTC
. | TRBJ1-1 | TRBV19 | . | CASSIGNTEAFF | TGTGCCAGTAGTATTGGGAACACTGAAGCTTTCTTT
TRBD2 | TRBJ2-3 | TRBV5-4 | once | CASSQDGTRRADTQYF | TGTGCCAGCAGCCAGGATGGGACTAGGAGGGCAGATACGCAGTATTTT